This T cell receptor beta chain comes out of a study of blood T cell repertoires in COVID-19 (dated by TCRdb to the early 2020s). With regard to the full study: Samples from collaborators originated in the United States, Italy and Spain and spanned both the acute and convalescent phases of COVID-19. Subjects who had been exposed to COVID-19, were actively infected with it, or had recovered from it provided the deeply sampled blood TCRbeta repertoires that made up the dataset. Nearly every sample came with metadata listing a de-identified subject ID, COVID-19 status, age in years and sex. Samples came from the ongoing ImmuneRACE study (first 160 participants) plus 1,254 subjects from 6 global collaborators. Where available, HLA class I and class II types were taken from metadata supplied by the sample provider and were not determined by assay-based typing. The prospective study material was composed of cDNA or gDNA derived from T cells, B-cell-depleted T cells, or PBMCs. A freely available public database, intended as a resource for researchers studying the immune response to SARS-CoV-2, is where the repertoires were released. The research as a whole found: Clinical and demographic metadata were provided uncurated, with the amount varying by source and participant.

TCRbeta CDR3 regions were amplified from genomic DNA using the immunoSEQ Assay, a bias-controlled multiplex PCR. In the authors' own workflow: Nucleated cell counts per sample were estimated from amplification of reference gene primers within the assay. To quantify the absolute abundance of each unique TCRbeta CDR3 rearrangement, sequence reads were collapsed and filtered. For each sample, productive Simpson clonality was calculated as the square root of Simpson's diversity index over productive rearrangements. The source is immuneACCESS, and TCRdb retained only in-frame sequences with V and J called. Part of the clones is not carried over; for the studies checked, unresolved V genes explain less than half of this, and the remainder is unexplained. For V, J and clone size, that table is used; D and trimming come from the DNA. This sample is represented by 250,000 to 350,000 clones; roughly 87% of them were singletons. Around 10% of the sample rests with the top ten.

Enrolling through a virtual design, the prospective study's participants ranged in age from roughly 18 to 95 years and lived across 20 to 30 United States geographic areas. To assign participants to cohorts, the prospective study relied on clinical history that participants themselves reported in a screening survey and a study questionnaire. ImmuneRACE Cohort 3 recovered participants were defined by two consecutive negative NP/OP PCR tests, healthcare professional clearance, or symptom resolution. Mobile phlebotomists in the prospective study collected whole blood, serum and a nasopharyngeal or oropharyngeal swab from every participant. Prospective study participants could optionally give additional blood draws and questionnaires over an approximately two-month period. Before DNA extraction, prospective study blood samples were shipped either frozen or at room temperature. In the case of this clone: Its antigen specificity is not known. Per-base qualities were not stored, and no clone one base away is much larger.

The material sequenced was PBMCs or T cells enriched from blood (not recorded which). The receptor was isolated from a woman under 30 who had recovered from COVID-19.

The sequence in DNA is TGTGCCAGCTCACCTCAACAGGGGACTGTAAACACTGAAGCTTTCTTT. Its protein is CASSPQQGTVNTEAFF. The chain employs TRBV18 and TRBJ1-1; 7 central nucleotides agree with TRBD1. Germline trimming amounts to 3 bases on V and 2 bases on J, with 9 as the count of junction bases outside the gene matches. The CDR3 has 16 amino acids, counting the end cysteine and phenylalanine. CDR3 DNA is the only sequence kept; it has 48 bases, read in frame from the first base. The germline V gene yields KGHSH for CDR1 and LQKENI for CDR2.